These T cell receptor beta chains were read from a single sample in a study of cytomegalovirus exposure and HLA in healthy donors. Data came from immunoSEQ multiplex PCR; TCRdb stores just in-frame clones and leaves some out. The sample shows approximately 140,000 clones, roughly 80% of them seen only once. Sequencing was done on a sample of PBMCs. The receptors were gathered from a middle-aged woman in good health and CMV-seronegative. Both conserved end residues are part of each CDR3. A D gene is named only where the DNA matches it firmly.

D	V	length	J	CDR3
TRBD1	TRBV28	15	TRBJ1-2	CASSETGPLDYGYTF
NA	TRBV28	15	TRBJ2-7	CASSFRGDPSGEQYF
NA	TRBV15	15	TRBJ1-2	CATSTRTAFNYGYTF
NA	TRBV4-3	13	TRBJ1-4	CASSPGTNEKLFF
NA	TRBV2	13	TRBJ1-2	CASPGRPLYGYTF
NA	TRBV2	12	TRBJ1-1	CASKRQGLRAFF
NA	TRBV5-5	16	TRBJ2-7	CASSLGLTGEYYEQYF
TRBD1	TRBV7-8	14	TRBJ2-7	CASSKRTGVNEQYF
NA	TRBV27	15	TRBJ1-5	CASSQEGHRNQPQHF
TRBD2	TRBV18	20	TRBJ2-1	CASSYKSGLAGGTKTNEQFF
TRBD1	TRBV9	12	TRBJ1-1	CASSPSTGMAFF
NA	TRBV25-1	18	TRBJ2-5	CASSELRAGFPPQETQYF
NA	TRBV5-6	13	TRBJ2-1	CASSFGSGDEQFF
TRBD1	TRBV6-1	15	TRBJ1-5	CASSEGQGLIQPQHF
NA	TRBV5-1	14	TRBJ1-1	CASSLDGSNTEAFF
NA	TRBV4-3	15	TRBJ2-7	CASSGLASRSYEQYF
TRBD1	TRBV28	13	TRBJ1-2	CASGSGQDYGYTF
NA	TRBV10-1	16	TRBJ1-6	CASTPLAVSNNSPLHF
NA	TRBV2	16	TRBJ1-6	CASSDPRASYNSPLHF
TRBD2	TRBV29-1	16	TRBJ2-5	CSVPSPGLAIQETQYF
NA	TRBV14	15	TRBJ1-1	CASSVQGWMNTEAFF
NA	TRBV10-3	15	TRBJ1-1	CAISETGRMNTEAFF
NA	TRBV4-1	14	TRBJ2-7	CASSQAAGGYEQYF
NA	TRBV7-2	16	TRBJ1-1	CASSLAGGAINTEAFF
TRBD1	TRBV7-9	15	TRBJ1-1	CASRIQGDLNTEAFF
TRBD1	TRBV28	16	TRBJ1-1	CASSLQGSRGYTEAFF
NA	TRBV5-6	18	TRBJ1-1	CASSYQPGFAGMNTEAFF
NA	TRBV28	14	TRBJ1-6	CASRQDGHNSPLHF
NA	TRBV10-3	14	TRBJ1-2	CAIGTQDDGYGYTF
NA	TRBV5-6	13	TRBJ2-2	CASSSGYPGELFF
NA	TRBV4-3	15	TRBJ2-3	CASSQGARTSDTQYF
NA	TRBV6-1	13	TRBJ1-1	CASSPGERREAFF
NA	TRBV5-4	17	TRBJ2-3	CASSFSLERLGVDTQYF
NA	TRBV7-6	17	TRBJ1-3	CASSDIRHSSSGNTIYF
TRBD1	TRBV7-6	16	TRBJ2-3	CASSLRGTGTTDTQYF
TRBD1	TRBV29-1	12	TRBJ2-1	CSVEDGGQVPFF
TRBD1	TRBV7-3	16	TRBJ2-6	CASSRDRGSGANVLTF
TRBD1	TRBV9	15	TRBJ1-1	CASSPGTDMNTEAFF
NA	TRBV7-8	13	TRBJ2-3	CASTRGSTDTQYF
NA	TRBV6-1	15	TRBJ2-3	CATTGQPISTDTQYF
NA	TRBV4-2	16	TRBJ2-7	CASSQDLSGRTYEQYF
NA	TRBV6-5	14	TRBJ1-1	CASSYTQMNTEAFF
NA	TRBV4-3	15	TRBJ1-4	CASSQVPGRGEKLFF
TRBD2	TRBV29-1	14	TRBJ2-5	CSVLPGLAVQTQYF
NA	TRBV7-2	15	TRBJ2-7	CASSLGGREIDEQYF
TRBD1	TRBV5-5	13	TRBJ1-6	CASTTGDNSPLHF
NA	TRBV7-9	15	TRBJ2-7	CASSLAGDPFYEQYF
NA	TRBV6-6	16	TRBJ2-5	CASSYSTGGGQETQYF
NA	TRBV7-8	12	TRBJ2-1	CASSYSRGEQFF
NA	TRBV7-8	18	TRBJ2-6	CASSTPTGYLSGANVLTF
NA	TRBV19	14	TRBJ2-5	CASSIPIPGETQYF
TRBD1	TRBV28	15	TRBJ1-6	CASSTGQGLYSPLHF
TRBD2	TRBV16	18	TRBJ2-2	CASGPGLAALTNTGELFF